One and the same sample provided the 18 T cell receptor beta chains below, sequenced in a study of T-cell reconstitution after alpha-beta-depleted transplantation in children. Preparing the TCRbeta library involved the use of unique molecular identifiers. TCRdb ran MiXCR on the PCR reads and lists one entry per CDR3 protein. The data contain about 580,000 distinct CDR3 sequences, over 20% of them singletons. The sequences come from PBMCs, collected before TCRalphabeta/CD19-depleted stem cell transplant. The receptors derive from a boy less than two years old with Wiskott-Aldrich syndrome, due to receive a stem cell transplant.

The chain couples TRBV24-1 to TRBJ2-2; D gene ambiguous. The CDR3 is 13 residues long. With 0 bases removed from V and 3 bases from J, the gap between germline ends came to 1 base. The V gene's germline CDR1 is KGHDR and CDR2 SFDVKD. DNA for the CDR3: TGTGCCACCAGTGATTTGGACACCGGGGAGCTGTTTTTT. Encoded protein: CATSDLDTGELFF.

The chain has TRBV19 and TRBJ2-1, with D uncertain. The germline V and J ends were trimmed by 3 bases and 8 bases, with 14 bases remaining between them. CDR3 length: 14 residues. Germline V gene sequence: CDR1 LNHDA, CDR2 SQIVND (reference sequence). The CDR3 sequence: CASSILLQDYEQFF. CDR3 bases: TGTGCCAGTAGTATTCTTCTACAAGACTATGAGCAGTTCTTC.

This clonotype was observed a few times. V is TRBV29-1 and J is TRBJ2-3, with 8 positions matching TRBD1. The germline CDR1 and CDR2 sequences are SQVTM and ANQGSEA. With V trimmed by 4 bases and J by 2 bases, 5 bases remained unmatched. The CDR3 runs to 14 residues. The CDR3 protein is CSVARGQVTDTQYF. CDR3 DNA sequence: TGCAGCGTTGCCAGGGGGCAAGTCACAGATACGCAGTATTTT.

The chain combines TRBV2 with TRBJ1-5, with 8 nucleotides matching TRBD1. In germline, CDR1 is SNHLY, CDR2 FYNNEI. J was trimmed by 8 bases and V by 4 bases; bases with no gene match: 7. CDR3 size: 14 residues. CDR3 coding DNA: TGTGCCAGCAGTGGGGGGACAGGCCTCGAGCCCCAGCATTTT. Translation: CASSGGTGLEPQHF. Full variable domain (remainder filled in from reference TRBV2 and TRBJ1-5): EPEVTQTPSHQVTQMGQEVILRCVPISNHLYFYWYRQILGQKVEFLVSFYNNEISEKSEIFDDQFSVERPDGSNFTLKIRSTKLEDSAMYFCASSGGTGLEPQHFGDGTRLSIL.

The chain recombines TRBV7-2 with TRBJ2-3, with D possibly being TRBD2 (6 bases). Looked up from germline, CDR1 is SGHTA and CDR2 is FQGNSA. The CDR3 spans 16 residues. V was cut by 2 bases and J by 0 bases, with 12 bases left in between. The CDR3 loop is CASSLIGGKSTDTQYF. The CDR3 DNA reads TGTGCCAGCAGCTTAATTGGCGGGAAAAGCACAGATACGCAGTATTTT.

This clonotype was recorded only once. The DNA for the CDR3 is TGCAGCGTTTTGAAGAACCGAGGGCTAGCGGGCACAGATACGCAGTATTTT. It translates to CSVLKNRGLAGTDTQYF. V gene TRBV29-1 combines with J gene TRBJ2-3; 7 nucleotides match TRBD2. The CDR3 covers 17 residues. The J segment lost 1 base and the V segment lost 5 bases, leaving 15 bases of the junction unmatched. In germline, CDR1 is SQVTM, CDR2 ANQGSEA.

CDR3: CASSLTAGGPQFF. CDR3 nucleotide sequence: TGTGCCAGCAGCCTTACTGCGGGAGGTCCCCAGTTCTTC. V usage is TRBV7-7 and J usage is TRBJ2-1; 8 bases are shared with TRBD2. Germline assignment: CDR1 SSHAT and CDR2 FNYEAQ (reference sequence). Trimming cost V 5 bases and J 13 bases; bases outside gene matches: 10. The CDR3 runs 13 residues.

This chain links TRBV7-2 with TRBJ1-3; TRBD1 agrees at 7 bases. Trimming removed 6 bases from V and 1 base from J; junction bases left unmatched: 9. The CDR3 covers 16 residues. Germline V gene data show CDR1 as SGHTA and CDR2 as FQGNSA. CDR3 residues: CASSYRGLLSGNTIYF. The CDR3 region has the DNA TGTGCCAGCAGTTACAGGGGCCTACTTTCTGGAAACACCATATATTTT.

V usage is TRBV25-1 and J usage is TRBJ2-4, with D hard to call. CDR1 is MGHDK and CDR2 is SYGVNS in the germline V gene. The CDR3 spans 11 residues. V was cut by 6 bases and J by 4 bases, with 4 bases left in between. CDR3 in amino acids: CASRFKNIQYF. The CDR3 region has the DNA TGTGCCAGCAGGTTTAAAAACATTCAGTACTTC. The whole variable domain, filled in from reference TRBV25-1 and TRBJ2-4, reads EADIYQTPRYLVIGTGKKITLECSQTMGHDKMYWYQQDPGMELHLIHYSYGVNSTEKGDLSSESTVSRIRTEHFPLTLESARPSHTSQYLCASRFKNIQYFGAGTRLSVL.

This clonotype was counted between two and nine times. The CDR3 here is CASSFNSGSKTQYF. The CDR3, as DNA: TGCGCCAGCAGCTTTAATAGCGGGAGTAAGACCCAGTACTTC. The chain couples TRBV5-1 to TRBJ2-5; 9 bases map to TRBD2. V was pared by 2 bases and J by 6 bases, with 5 bases of the junction left unmatched. From germline, CDR1 is SGHRS and CDR2 YFSETQ. The CDR3 is 14 residues long.

The chain carries TRBV4-1 and TRBJ1-2, with 8 bases matching TRBD1. The CDR3 runs 15 residues. V lost 1 base, J lost 4 bases, and 5 bases stayed unmatched. The germline V gene has CDR1 MGHRA and CDR2 YSYEKL. The CDR3 is CASSQVGTGFYGYTF. Written as DNA, the CDR3 is TGCGCCAGCAGCCAAGTAGGGACAGGCTTCTATGGCTACACCTTC.

The chain combines TRBV7-6 with TRBJ2-7; tentatively, D is TRBD1 or TRBD2 (5 bases each). The CDR3 is 15 amino acids. V gave up 5 bases and J gave up 0 bases, with 14 bases separating them. The V gene's germline CDR1 is SGHVS and CDR2 FNYEAQ. The chain's CDR3 is CASSMTGTSSYEQYF. CDR3 bases: TGTGCCAGCAGCATGACCGGGACGAGCTCCTACGAGCAGTACTTC. Based on the CDR3 plus reference TRBV7-6 and TRBJ2-7, the full variable domain is GAGVSQSPRYKVTKRGQDVALRCDPISGHVSLYWYRQALGQGPEFLTYFNYEAQQDKSGLPNDRFSAERPEGSISTLTIQRTEQRDSAMYRCASSMTGTSSYEQYFGPGTRLTVT.

This clonotype was observed a handful of times. One junction end does not reproduce the germline sequence, and a read error may be involved. The CDR3 DNA reads TGCAGCGCTAGAGATCTGCTAGCGGGAGGGTCTTACAATGAGCAGTTCTTC. This encodes CSARDLLAGGSYNEQFF. The rearrangement links TRBV20-1 to TRBJ2-1; the match to TRBD2 covers 12 bases. CDR3 length equals 17 residues. Germline loops: CDR1 DFQATT, CDR2 SNEGSKA (reference sequence).

The V and J genes are TRBV4-1 and TRBJ1-4; tentatively, D is TRBD1 (6 bases). V was pared by 2 bases and J by 5 bases, with 12 bases between. CDR3 length: 15 amino acids. Germline values: CDR1 MGHRA, CDR2 YSYEKL. CDR3 in amino acids: CASSQLIQGNEKLFF. Written as DNA, the CDR3 is TGCGCCAGCAGCCAACTGATTCAGGGGAATGAAAAACTGTTTTTT.

This clonotype turned up a few times. The chain has TRBV11-2 and TRBJ1-1; the D gene is possibly TRBD1 (6 bases). The germline V gene encodes CDR1 SGHAT and CDR2 FQNNGV. V gave up 5 bases and J gave up 2 bases, with 9 bases separating them. The CDR3 runs to 13 residues. The CDR3 region is CASSRTDNTEAFF. CDR3 DNA: TGTGCCAGCAGCAGGACAGACAACACTGAAGCTTTCTTT.

This clonotype was found once. V gene TRBV20-1 combines with J gene TRBJ2-5; no firm D call. The CDR3 totals 14 residues. With 2 bases removed from V and 2 bases from J, the gap between germline ends came to 12 bases. Germline CDR1 reads DFQATT; CDR2 reads SNEGSKA (reference sequence). The CDR3, as DNA: TGCAGTGCTAGAAATGTCTATGATCAAGAGACCCAGTACTTC. It yields the protein CSARNVYDQETQYF.

This clonotype occurred a few times. The chain employs TRBV7-9 and TRBJ2-7; D possibly matches TRBD1 or TRBD2 (5 bases each). V lost 5 bases and J lost 3, with 11 bases in between. The V gene's germline CDR1 is SEHNR and CDR2 FQNEAQ (reference sequence). The CDR3 extends over 13 amino acids. The CDR3 protein is CASSRDLFYEQYF. CDR3 bases: TGTGCCAGCAGCAGGGACCTGTTCTACGAGCAGTACTTC.

The CDR3: CSARASGGAYNEQFF. The CDR3 DNA follows: TGCAGTGCTCGCGCTTCGGGAGGGGCCTACAATGAGCAGTTCTTC. The rearrangement links TRBV20-1 to TRBJ2-1, with 8 bases identical to TRBD2. The germline CDR1 and CDR2 sequences are DFQATT and SNEGSKA (reference sequence). The CDR3 consists of 15 residues. The trim removed 5 bases at V and 2 bases at J, leaving 8 bases unmatched.